This record covers a single T cell receptor (beta chain). This entry belongs to a study of blood T cell repertoires in COVID-19. With V trimmed by 2 bases and J by 4 bases, 19 bases remained unmatched. This CDR3 is 20 amino acids long. Germline V gene lookup returns CDR1 GTSNPN and CDR2 SVGIG (reference sequence). Clones were read by immunoSEQ multiplex PCR, and TCRdb kept only the in-frame ones, dropping some. The table has fewer than 30,000 clones, about 84% seen once. The V and J genes are TRBV30 and TRBJ2-6; 8 bases line up with TRBD1. Source material: peripheral blood. The sequence was collected from a man in his forties or fifties with active or convalescent COVID-19. This CDR3 reads CAWSYYWVRRTGKGANVLTF. DNA for the CDR3: TGTGCCTGGAGTTATTATTGGGTCCGGAGGACAGGGAAAGGGGCCAACGTCCTGACTTTC.